Sequencing of this TCR beta chain was carried out in a study of human T cells and chemical hapten exposure. Study context: Patch tests put 0.01% DPC on the upper back, read at 6 days. How much TCR each sample yielded varied, mostly because pooled library volumes differed slightly.

Time point described: patch test 3, about 24 weeks after DPC sensitization. Treatment in this sample: therapeutic diphenylcyclopropenone sensitization with weekly scalp DPC. This clonotype has more than one count but fewer than ten. Its cognate antigen is unknown. Study-wide points: PT1 expanded TCR counts correlated positively with patch test score. The immune response of these alopecia patients might not match healthy individuals'.

Germline loops: CDR1 SGHDT, CDR2 YYEEEE. V gave up 6 bases and J gave up 0 bases, with 16 bases separating them. This CDR3 is 16 amino acids long. Using its own MiXCR run on the RACE reads, TCRdb lists one record per CDR3 protein. The table lists about 160,000 distinct CDR3 sequences, about 30% of them singletons, with 2.1% in the top ten. This chain joins TRBV5-6 and TRBJ1-3, with no clear D. This receptor was identified in a woman aged 18-30 years with alopecia areata. Some clones in this sample may be carry-over from other donors' samples. Specimen: whole blood, collected in connection with sensitization to the hapten diphenylcyclopropenone (DPC). For the CDR3, the DNA is TGTGCCAGCACCGACGGGCCTTCTGGCTCTGGAAACACCATATATTTT. Its protein is CASTDGPSGSGNTIYF.